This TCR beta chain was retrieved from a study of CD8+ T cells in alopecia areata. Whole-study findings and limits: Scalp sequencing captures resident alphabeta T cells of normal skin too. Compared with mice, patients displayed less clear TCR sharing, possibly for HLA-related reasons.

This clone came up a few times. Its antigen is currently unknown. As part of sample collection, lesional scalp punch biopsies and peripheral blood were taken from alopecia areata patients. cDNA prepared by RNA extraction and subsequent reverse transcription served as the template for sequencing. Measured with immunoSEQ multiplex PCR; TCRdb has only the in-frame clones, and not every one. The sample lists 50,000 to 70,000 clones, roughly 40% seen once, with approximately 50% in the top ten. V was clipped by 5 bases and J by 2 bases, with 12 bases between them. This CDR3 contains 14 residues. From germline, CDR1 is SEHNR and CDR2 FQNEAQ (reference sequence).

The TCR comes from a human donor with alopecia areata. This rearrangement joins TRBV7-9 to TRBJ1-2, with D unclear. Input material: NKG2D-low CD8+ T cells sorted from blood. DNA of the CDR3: TGTGCCAGCAGCGCCGCCGGCAAGAACTATGGCTACACCTTC. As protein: CASSAAGKNYGYTF.